Presented here are 11 T cell receptor beta chains from one specimen sequenced in a study of shared clonotypes between healthy human individuals. The protocol was immunoSEQ multiplex PCR, while the TCRdb copy is restricted to in-frame clones and leaves out a portion. The table lists 2 million to 2.5 million clones, under 95% of them singletons. What was sequenced was naive CD4+ T cells from PBMCs. Subset denoted: CD45RA+ positively selected. The source of these receptors is a young man in good health. Some clones in this sample may be carry-over from other donors' samples.

Turning to this clone: The same CDR3 can be traced to other DNA sequences in this sample. The rearrangement links TRBV5-1 to TRBJ2-3; TRBD2 matches at 12 bases. This CDR3 comprises 16 residues. V lost 0 bases and J lost 2; bases outside the gene matches: 1. Per germline, CDR1 SGHRS and CDR2 YFSETQ. The DNA for the CDR3 is TGCGCCAGCAGCTTGGGACTAGCGGGGGTCACAGATACGCAGTATTTT. This sequence encodes CASSLGLAGVTDTQYF.

In DNA, the CDR3 is TGTGCCAGCAGTGAAAACCCGACCACTAATGAAAAACTGTTTTTT. Amino acids: CASSENPTTNEKLFF. The chain uses TRBV25-1 and TRBJ1-4; D not certain. The V gene lost 2 bases and the J gene lost 2 bases, with 9 bases spanning the gap. Germline V gene data show CDR1 as MGHDK and CDR2 as SYGVNS. CDR3 length: 15 amino acids.

The V call is TRBV4-1, the J call TRBJ1-4, with a weak D call TRBD1 (6 bases). This CDR3 region has 15 residues. Germline CDR1 reads MGHRA; CDR2 reads YSYEKL. The V end lost 2 bases, the J end lost 6 bases, and 13 bases lay between the germline ends. The DNA of the CDR3 is TGCGCCAGCAGCCAAATCGAGTCAGGGGATGAAAAACTGTTTTTT. Translated: CASSQIESGDEKLFF.

The gene calls are TRBV18 and TRBJ2-1; no firm D call. The V end was cut by 1 base, the J end by 8 bases, with 15 bases between. The germline CDR1 and CDR2 sequences are KGHSH and LQKENI. The CDR3 covers 15 residues. The CDR3 loop reads CASSPQNPIVDEQFF. DNA of the CDR3: TGTGCCAGCTCACCACAGAATCCAATTGTCGATGAGCAGTTCTTC.

V is TRBV29-1 and J is TRBJ1-1, with D maybe TRBD1 (6 bases). Per the germline V gene, CDR1 is SQVTM and CDR2 is ANQGSEA. Trimming left V 5 bases short and J 4 bases short, with 14 bases between. This CDR3 spans 13 amino acids. CDR3 protein: CSVRRGASTEAFF. The CDR3 bases are TGCAGCGTTAGGAGGGGGGCGTCCACTGAAGCTTTCTTT.

This rearrangement joins TRBV19 to TRBJ1-4; 7 positions match TRBD1. After removal of 4 bases from V and 2 bases from J, the junction contained 1 base not matched to a gene. The length of the CDR3 is 14 residues. Germline CDR1 reads LNHDA; CDR2 reads SQIVND (reference sequence). The CDR3 loop reads CASSTGQTNEKLFF. The CDR3 DNA is TGTGCCAGTAGTACGGGACAGACTAATGAAAAACTGTTTTTT.

J is TRBJ2-7 and V is TRBV28; a possible D gene is TRBD2 (7 bases). Germline CDR1 is MDHEN and CDR2 is SYDVKM. The CDR3 length is 17 residues. The V end was cut by 5 bases, the J end by 3 bases, with 23 bases between. The CDR3 bases are TGTGCCAGCAGTAATCACGCCCCCGGGGGGCTAGGCTACGAGCAGTACTTC. Protein sequence: CASSNHAPGGLGYEQYF.

The chain employs TRBV11-2 and TRBJ2-2; D is ambiguous. In germline, CDR1 is SGHAT, CDR2 FQNNGV. The CDR3 has 15 amino acids. V shed 6 bases and J shed 4 bases, with 15 bases lying between them. Written as DNA, the CDR3 is TGTGCCAGCAGAGTCAGGAATTTGGGCACCGGGGAGCTGTTTTTT. Amino acids: CASRVRNLGTGELFF. The full variable domain, its missing parts supplied by reference TRBV11-2 and TRBJ2-2, is EAGVAQSPRYKIIEKRQSVAFWCNPISGHATLYWYQQILGQGPKLLIQFQNNGVVDDSQLPKDRFSAERLKGVDSTLKIQPAKLEDSAVYLCASRVRNLGTGELFFGEGSRLTVL.

The chain employs TRBV28 and TRBJ2-7, with unresolved D. Per germline, CDR1 MDHEN and CDR2 SYDVKM. Trimming shortened V by 3 bases and J by 6 bases, and 9 bases separated the two germline ends. The CDR3 sequence is 12 residues long. Written as DNA, the CDR3 is TGTGCCAGCAGTTTGCGAGTTTCCGAGCAGTACTTC. Encoded protein: CASSLRVSEQYF.

The chain couples TRBV5-1 to TRBJ1-5, with TRBD1 identical over 8 bases. The V gene end was trimmed by 4 bases and the J gene end by 4 bases; junction bases not matched to a gene: 16. The germline gives CDR1 SGHRS, CDR2 YFSETQ. The length of the CDR3 is 18 residues. CDR3 coding DNA: TGCGCCAGCAGCCAGGACAGGGACCCTCCGTCCGAGAATCAGCCCCAGCATTTT. This gives the protein CASSQDRDPPSENQPQHF.

J is TRBJ1-2 and V is TRBV20-1, with D hard to call. The CDR3 has 11 residues. From germline, CDR1 is DFQATT and CDR2 SNEGSKA (reference sequence). Trimming took off 6 bases at V and 5 bases at J, with 10 bases between the two ends. CDR3 loop: CSAAQAYGYTF. For the CDR3, the DNA is TGCAGTGCAGCCCAGGCGTATGGCTACACCTTC.